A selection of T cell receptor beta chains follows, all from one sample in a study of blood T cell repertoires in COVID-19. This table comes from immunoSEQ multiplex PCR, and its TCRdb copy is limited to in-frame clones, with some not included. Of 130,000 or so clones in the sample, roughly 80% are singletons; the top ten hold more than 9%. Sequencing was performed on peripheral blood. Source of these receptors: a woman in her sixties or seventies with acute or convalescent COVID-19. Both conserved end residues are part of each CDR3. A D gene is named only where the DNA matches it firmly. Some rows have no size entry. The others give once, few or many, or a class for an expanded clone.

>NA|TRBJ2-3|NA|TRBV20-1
CSASGQYATDTQYF
TGCAGTGCTAGTGGTCAGTATGCCACAGATACGCAGTATTTT
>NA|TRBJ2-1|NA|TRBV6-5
CASRSRDTLYNEQFF
TGTGCCAGCAGGAGCCGGGACACTCTATACAATGAGCAGTTCTTC
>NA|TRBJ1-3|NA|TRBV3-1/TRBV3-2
CASSGGDSGNTIYF
TGTGCCAGCAGCGGGGGGGACTCTGGAAACACCATATATTTT
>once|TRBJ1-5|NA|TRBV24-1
CATSDAGSGQPQHF
TGTGCCACCAGTGACGCGGGTTCAGGTCAGCCCCAGCATTTT
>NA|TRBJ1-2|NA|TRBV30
CAWSVGVRNGYTF
TGTGCCTGGAGTGTAGGGGTTAGGAATGGCTACACCTTC
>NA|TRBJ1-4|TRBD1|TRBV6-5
CASSDRDSNEKLFF
TGTGCCAGCAGCGACAGGGACTCAAATGAAAAACTGTTTTTT
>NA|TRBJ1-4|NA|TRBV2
CASSGSRGNEKLFF
TGTGCCAGCAGCGGAAGCAGGGGAAATGAAAAACTGTTTTTT
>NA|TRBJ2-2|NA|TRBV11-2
CASKPFNTGELFF
TGTGCCAGCAAGCCCTTCAACACCGGGGAGCTGTTTTTT
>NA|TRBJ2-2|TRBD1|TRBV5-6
CASSWGQGTNTGELFF
TGTGCCAGCAGCTGGGGACAGGGCACGAACACCGGGGAGCTGTTTTTT
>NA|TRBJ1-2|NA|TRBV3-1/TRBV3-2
CASTNTRAATGYTF
TGTGCCAGCACCAATACCAGGGCGGCCACCGGCTACACCTTC